What follows describes a single T cell receptor beta chain. These data come from a study of blood T cell repertoires in COVID-19. On the study more broadly: The United States, Italy and Spain supplied acute and convalescent COVID-19 samples. From T cells, B-cell-depleted T cells, or PBMCs came the material, which was cDNA or gDNA.

Patients in Seattle were enrolled during active infection, then followed longitudinally. Methods used by the authors: Quantification of nucleated cells was approximated via reference gene primer amplification. Clones were sequenced by immunoSEQ multiplex PCR, and TCRdb holds only the in-frame ones, with some missing. V and J calls plus clone size are reproduced from that table; the DNA served to infer D and trimming. Here the sample spans approximately 300,000 clones, 75% to 95% being singletons. The junction had 4 bases not matched to a gene; V was cut back by 2 bases and J by 2 bases. In germline, CDR1 is LNHDA, CDR2 SQIVND (reference sequence). The CDR3 sequence is 15 residues long.

The V gene is TRBV19, the J gene TRBJ1-1, with TRBD1 identical over 8 bases. The TCR sequence derives from a woman in her twenties or thirties with COVID-19, enrolled during active disease. Sequenced material: peripheral blood. The CDR3, as DNA: TGTGCCAGTAGTATACAGGGGGCAGGAAACACTGAAGCTTTCTTT. This codes for CASSIQGAGNTEAFF.